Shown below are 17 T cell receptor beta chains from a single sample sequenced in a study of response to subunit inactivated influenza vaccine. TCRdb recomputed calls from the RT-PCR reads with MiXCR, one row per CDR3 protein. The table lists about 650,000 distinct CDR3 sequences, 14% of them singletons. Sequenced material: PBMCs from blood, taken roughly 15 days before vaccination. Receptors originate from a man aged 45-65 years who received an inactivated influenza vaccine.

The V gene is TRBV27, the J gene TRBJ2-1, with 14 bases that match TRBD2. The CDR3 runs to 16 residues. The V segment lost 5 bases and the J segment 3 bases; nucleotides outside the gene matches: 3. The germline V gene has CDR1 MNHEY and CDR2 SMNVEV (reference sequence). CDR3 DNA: TGTGCCAGCAGTGGGACTAGCGGGGGCTTCTACAATGAGCAGTTCTTC. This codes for CASSGTSGGFYNEQFF.

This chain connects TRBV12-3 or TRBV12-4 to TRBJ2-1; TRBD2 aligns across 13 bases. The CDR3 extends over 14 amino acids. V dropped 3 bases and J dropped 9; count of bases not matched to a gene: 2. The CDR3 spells CASSFRTSGGEQFF. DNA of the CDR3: TGTGCCAGCAGTTTTAGGACTAGCGGGGGTGAGCAGTTCTTC.

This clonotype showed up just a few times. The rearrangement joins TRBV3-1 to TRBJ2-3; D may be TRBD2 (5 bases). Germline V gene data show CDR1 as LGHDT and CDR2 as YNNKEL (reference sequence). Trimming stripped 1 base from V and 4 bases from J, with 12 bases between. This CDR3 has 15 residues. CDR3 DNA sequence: TGTGCCAGCAGCCAAGCCCTACCCGGGGCAGATACGCAGTATTTT. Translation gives CASSQALPGADTQYF.

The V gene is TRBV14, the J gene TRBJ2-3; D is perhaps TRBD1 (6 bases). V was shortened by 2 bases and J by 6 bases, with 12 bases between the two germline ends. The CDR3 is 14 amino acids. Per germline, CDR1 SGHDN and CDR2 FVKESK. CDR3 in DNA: TGTGCCAGCAGCCAATGGGACATCCAGGATACGCAGTATTTT. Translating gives CASSQWDIQDTQYF.

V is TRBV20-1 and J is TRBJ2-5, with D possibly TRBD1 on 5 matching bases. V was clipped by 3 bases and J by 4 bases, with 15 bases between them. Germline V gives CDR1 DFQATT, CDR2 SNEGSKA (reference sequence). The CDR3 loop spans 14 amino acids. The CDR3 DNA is TGCAGTGCTAGTAACAGGCACAGCTCAGAGACCCAGTACTTC. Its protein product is CSASNRHSSETQYF.

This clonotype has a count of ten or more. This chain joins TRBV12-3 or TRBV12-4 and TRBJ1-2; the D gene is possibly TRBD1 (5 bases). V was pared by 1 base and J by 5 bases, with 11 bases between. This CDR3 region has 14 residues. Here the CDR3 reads CASSLGGEGYGYTF. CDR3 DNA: TGTGCCAGCAGTTTAGGGGGCGAGGGATATGGCTACACCTTC.

CDR3 amino acids: CASSLEVRLGDTQYF. The CDR3 DNA follows: TGTGCCAGCAGCTTAGAAGTCCGGCTGGGAGATACGCAGTATTTT. This chain connects TRBV7-9 to TRBJ2-3; D not resolved. Trimming removed 1 base from V and 5 bases from J, with 13 bases in between. CDR3 length: 15 amino acids. Germline V CDR1 and CDR2: SEHNR, FQNEAQ (reference sequence).

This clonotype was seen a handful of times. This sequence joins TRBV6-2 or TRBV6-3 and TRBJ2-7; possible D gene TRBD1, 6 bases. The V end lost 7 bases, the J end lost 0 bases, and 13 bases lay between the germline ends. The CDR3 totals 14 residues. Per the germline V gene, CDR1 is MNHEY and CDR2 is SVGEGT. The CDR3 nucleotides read TGTGCCAGCAATTGGGGGACAAACTCCTACGAGCAGTACTTC. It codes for CASNWGTNSYEQYF.

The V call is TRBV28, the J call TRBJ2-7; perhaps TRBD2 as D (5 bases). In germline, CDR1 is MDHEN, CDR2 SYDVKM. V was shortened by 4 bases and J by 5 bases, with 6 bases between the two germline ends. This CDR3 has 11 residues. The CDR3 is CASSWRDEQYF. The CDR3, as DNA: TGTGCCAGCAGTTGGCGGGACGAGCAGTACTTC.

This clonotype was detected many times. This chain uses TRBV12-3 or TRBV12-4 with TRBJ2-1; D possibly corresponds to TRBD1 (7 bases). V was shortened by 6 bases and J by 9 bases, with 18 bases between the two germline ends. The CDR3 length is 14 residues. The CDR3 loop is CASSKAGGQGEQFF. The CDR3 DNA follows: TGTGCCAGCAGCAAGGCAGGGGGGCAAGGTGAGCAGTTCTTC.

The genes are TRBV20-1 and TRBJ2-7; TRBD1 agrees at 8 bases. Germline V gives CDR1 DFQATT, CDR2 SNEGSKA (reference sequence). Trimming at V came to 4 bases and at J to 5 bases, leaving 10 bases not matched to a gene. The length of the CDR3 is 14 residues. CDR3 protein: CSAKGQGGAHEQYF. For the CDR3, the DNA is TGCAGTGCTAAAGGACAGGGCGGGGCCCACGAGCAGTACTTC.

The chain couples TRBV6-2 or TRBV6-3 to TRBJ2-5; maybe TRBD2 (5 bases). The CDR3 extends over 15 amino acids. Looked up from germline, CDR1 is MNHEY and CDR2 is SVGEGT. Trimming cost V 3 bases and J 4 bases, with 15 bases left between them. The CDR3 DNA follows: TGTGCCAGCAGTTATGGTGGAGTGGACTCAGAGACCCAGTACTTC. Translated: CASSYGGVDSETQYF.

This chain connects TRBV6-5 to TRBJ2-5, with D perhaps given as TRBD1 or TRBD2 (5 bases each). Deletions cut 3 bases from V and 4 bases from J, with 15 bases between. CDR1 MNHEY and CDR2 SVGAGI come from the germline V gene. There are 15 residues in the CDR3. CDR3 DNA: TGTGCCAGCAGTTATGTAGGGACCGAACGAGAGACCCAGTACTTC. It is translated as CASSYVGTERETQYF.

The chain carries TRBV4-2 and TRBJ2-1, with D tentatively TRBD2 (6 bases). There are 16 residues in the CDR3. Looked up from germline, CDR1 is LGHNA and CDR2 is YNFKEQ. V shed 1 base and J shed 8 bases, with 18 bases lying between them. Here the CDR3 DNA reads TGTGCCAGCAGCCAAGTCCGGGACTCCGGTCGGGATGAGCAGTTCTTC. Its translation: CASSQVRDSGRDEQFF.

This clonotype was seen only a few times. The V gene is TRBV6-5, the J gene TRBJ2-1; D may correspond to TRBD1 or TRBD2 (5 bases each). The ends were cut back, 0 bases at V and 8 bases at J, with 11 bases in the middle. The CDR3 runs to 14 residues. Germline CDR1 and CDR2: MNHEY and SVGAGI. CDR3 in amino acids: CASSYSTGGDEQFF. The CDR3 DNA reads TGTGCCAGCAGTTACTCGACTGGGGGTGATGAGCAGTTCTTC.

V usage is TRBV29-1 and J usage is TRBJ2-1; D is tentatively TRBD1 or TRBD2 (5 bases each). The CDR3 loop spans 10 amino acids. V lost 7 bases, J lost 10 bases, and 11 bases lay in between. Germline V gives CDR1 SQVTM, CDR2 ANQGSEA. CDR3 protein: CSAGAGEQFF. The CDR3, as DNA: TGCAGCGCCGGGGCCGGGGAGCAGTTCTTC.

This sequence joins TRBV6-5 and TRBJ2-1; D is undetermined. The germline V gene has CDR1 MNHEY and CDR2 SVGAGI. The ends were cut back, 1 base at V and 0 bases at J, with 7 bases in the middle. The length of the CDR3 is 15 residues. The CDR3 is CASSYYAASYNEQFF. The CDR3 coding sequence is TGTGCCAGCAGTTACTATGCAGCCTCCTACAATGAGCAGTTCTTC.